A single sample gave rise to the 18 T cell receptor beta chains below, sequenced in a study of T cells in Graves' hyperthyroidism and ophthalmopathy. Amplification of TCR beta CDR3 regions was performed using RNA transcripts as template. HTBI primers were the set used in a first-round RT-PCR of the TCR CDR3. Via MiXCR, TCRdb re-called the multiplex PCR reads, giving one row per CDR3 protein. This sample has 300,000 to 400,000 distinct CDR3 sequences, with around 20% found just once. The sequenced material came from blood. These receptors were obtained from a woman between 45 and 60 years old with Graves' hyperthyroidism.

This CDR3 reads CASSHRGGDEKLFF. The CDR3 bases are TGTGCCAGCAGCCACCGAGGGGGCGATGAAAAACTGTTTTTT. V is TRBV14 and J is TRBJ1-4; 7 nucleotides line up with TRBD1. This CDR3 comprises 14 residues. The V gene's germline CDR1 is SGHDN and CDR2 FVKESK. J was trimmed by 6 bases and V by 3 bases; bases with no gene match: 4.

The chain combines TRBV4-1 with TRBJ2-1; D gene uncertain. The CDR3 length is 15 residues. Germline V gives CDR1 MGHRA, CDR2 YSYEKL. Trimming removed 0 bases from V and 1 base from J, with 7 bases in between. CDR3 protein: CASSQEGLSYNEQFF. The DNA for the CDR3 is TGCGCCAGCAGCCAAGAAGGTTTATCCTACAATGAGCAGTTCTTC.

Regarding this clonotype: Because the CDR3's place on the DNA is in doubt, the DNA is left out and the CDR3 is given as listed by TCRdb. This chain joins TRBV5-1 and TRBJ2-1; the table's D call TRBD2 went unverified against the DNA. The CDR3 contains 22 residues when both ends are counted. Germline V lookup: CDR1 SGHRS, CDR2 YFSETQ. The CDR3 spells CASSFYICSARETSGLWTEQFF.

This clonotype was found many times. This sequence joins TRBV20-1 and TRBJ2-7; no clear D gene. The CDR3 is 11 amino acids. V was clipped by 3 bases and J by 5 bases, with 8 bases between them. Germline V gives CDR1 DFQATT, CDR2 SNEGSKA (reference sequence). CDR3 loop: CSASVMDEQYF. DNA of the CDR3: TGCAGTGCTAGCGTGATGGACGAGCAGTACTTC.

This clonotype was observed a few times. The chain has TRBV7-8 and TRBJ2-2; 12 positions match TRBD1. Germline values: CDR1 SGHVS, CDR2 FQNEAQ. After removal of 2 bases from V and 9 bases from J, the junction contained 10 bases not matched to a gene. The CDR3 is 17 residues long. CDR3 in DNA: TGTGCCAGCAGCTTACGGGCTCCGGGACAGGGGGCCAGGGAGCTGTTTTTT. Amino acid sequence: CASSLRAPGQGARELFF.

This clonotype was seen repeatedly, ten times or more. The chain recombines TRBV3-1 with TRBJ1-1; TRBD1 is a possible D gene (5 bases). Germline CDR1 is LGHDT and CDR2 is YNNKEL (reference sequence). The CDR3 runs to 14 residues. Trimming pared 3 bases from V and 1 base from J, leaving 9 bases between. CDR3: CASSQEQANTEAFF. The CDR3 region has the DNA TGTGCCAGCAGCCAGGAACAGGCGAACACTGAAGCTTTCTTT.

There are many counts of this clonotype. This rearrangement joins TRBV20-1 to TRBJ2-3; 9 positions match TRBD2. The germline V gene has CDR1 DFQATT and CDR2 SNEGSKA (reference sequence). Losses at the gene ends were 6 bases for V and 2 bases for J; bases not matched to a gene: 12. There are 16 residues in the CDR3. As DNA, the CDR3 is TGCAGTGCCGAGACGGTTCTAGCGGGGCTCACAGATACGCAGTATTTT. The encoded protein is CSAETVLAGLTDTQYF.

A word on this clonotype: A much larger clone differs from this one at a single base, so this may be a read error. J is TRBJ2-1 and V is TRBV5-1; tentative D call: TRBD2 (5 bases). CDR1 is SGHRS, CDR2 YFSETQ, per germline. V lost 4 bases and J lost 5, with 19 bases in between. The CDR3 runs to 16 residues. CDR3 sequence: CASSVGGGNSHNEQFF. In DNA, the CDR3 is TGCGCCAGCAGCGTCGGTGGAGGCAATTCCCACAATGAGCAGTTCTTC. The full variable domain, with the rest looked up from reference TRBV5-1 and TRBJ2-1, is KAGVTQTPRYLIKTRGQQVTLSCSPISGHRSVSWYQQTPGQGLQFLFEYFSETQRNKGNFPGRFSGRQFSNSRSEMNVSTLELGDSALYLCASSVGGGNSHNEQFFGPGTRLTVL.

Only a few counts were recorded for this clonotype. This chain links TRBV27 with TRBJ1-1, with a tentative D call TRBD1 (5 bases). This CDR3 is built from 15 residues. V shed 2 bases and J shed 1 base, with 11 bases lying between them. Germline V gives CDR1 MNHEY, CDR2 SMNVEV (reference sequence). The CDR3 DNA sequence: TGTGCCAGCAGTTTAACCCGGGGCTGGAACACTGAAGCTTTCTTT. Protein product: CASSLTRGWNTEAFF.

V gene TRBV5-6 combines with J gene TRBJ2-6, with 8 bases fitting TRBD1. Germline CDR1 reads SGHDT; CDR2 reads YYEEEE. V shed 2 bases, J shed 0 bases, and the junction held 4 bases outside the gene matches. The CDR3 covers 17 residues. The CDR3 sequence is CASSFVQGASGANVLTF. DNA of the CDR3: TGTGCCAGCAGCTTCGTGCAGGGGGCCTCTGGGGCCAACGTCCTGACTTTC.

This clonotype was detected ten times or more. This chain uses TRBV7-2 with TRBJ2-2; D might be TRBD1 or TRBD2, each matching 5 bases. Germline V gives CDR1 SGHTA, CDR2 FQGNSA. The length of the CDR3 is 14 residues. V was cut by 8 bases and J by 2 bases, with 12 bases left in between. CDR3 coding DNA: TGTGCCAGCGGGGCCGGGGTAAACACCGGGGAGCTGTTTTTT. Its translation: CASGAGVNTGELFF.

This clonotype showed up many times. The chain uses TRBV9 and TRBJ2-3; 8 positions agree with TRBD1. CDR3 length: 17 amino acids. CDR1 and CDR2 from the germline V gene are SGDLS and YYNGEE. The junction had 13 bases not matched to a gene; V was cut back by 5 bases and J by 2 bases. This chain's CDR3 is CASSRPAGQEITDTQYF. In DNA form, the CDR3 reads TGTGCCAGCAGTCGCCCGGCGGGACAGGAGATCACAGATACGCAGTATTTT.

At least ten counts were recorded for this clonotype. The genes are TRBV3-1 and TRBJ1-2; D remains unclear. The CDR3 covers 16 residues. V was shortened by 1 base and J by 6 bases, with 18 bases between the two germline ends. CDR1 LGHDT and CDR2 YNNKEL come from the germline V gene (reference sequence). The CDR3 sequence is CASSQGGSRRKDGYTF. For the CDR3, the DNA is TGTGCCAGCAGCCAAGGCGGATCACGGAGGAAGGATGGCTACACCTTC.

This clonotype was observed a handful of times. This rearrangement joins TRBV12-3 or TRBV12-4 to TRBJ2-5; no clear D. CDR3 length equals 15 residues. Trimming pared 5 bases from V and 2 bases from J, leaving 15 bases between. The DNA of the CDR3 is TGTGCCAGCAGTCCCGAAGTGTCGTGGCAAGAGACCCAGTACTTC. It translates to CASSPEVSWQETQYF.

This clonotype was detected ten times or more. The chain is built from TRBV2 and TRBJ2-7; TRBD2 aligns across 9 bases. CDR3 size: 14 residues. Germline V gene sequence: CDR1 SNHLY, CDR2 FYNNEI. The J segment lost 6 bases and the V segment lost 1 base, leaving 4 bases of the junction unmatched. CDR3 coding DNA: TGTGCCAGCAGTGAAGATAGCGGGAGAGGCGAGCAGTACTTC. Amino acid sequence: CASSEDSGRGEQYF.

On this clonotype: A much larger clone lies a single base off, so this may be a read error. The chain combines TRBV12-3 or TRBV12-4 with TRBJ1-2, with D unclear. This CDR3 has 13 residues. V was shortened by 6 bases and J by 6 bases, with 14 bases between the two germline ends. CDR3 DNA sequence: TGTGCCAGCAGCATTGGGCTGCTCCATGGCTACACCTTC. It encodes CASSIGLLHGYTF.

This clonotype showed up just a few times. The chain links TRBV20-1 to TRBJ2-2; D may be TRBD2 (5 bases). Trimming took 0 bases from V and 3 from J, leaving 8 bases between them. The CDR3 covers 14 residues. Germline CDR1 DFQATT, CDR2 SNEGSKA (reference sequence). The CDR3 sequence: CSARERAHTGELFF. The CDR3 DNA sequence: TGCAGTGCTAGAGAGAGGGCCCACACCGGGGAGCTGTTTTTT.

This rearrangement joins TRBV27 to TRBJ2-3, with a possible D match to TRBD1 (6 bases). The CDR3 consists of 15 residues. Deletions cut 5 bases from V and 0 bases from J, with 12 bases between. Germline lookup yields CDR1 MNHEY and CDR2 SMNVEV (reference sequence). In nucleotides, the CDR3 is TGTGCCAGCAGTCCAGGGGCCCCTAGCACAGATACGCAGTATTTT. Its protein is CASSPGAPSTDTQYF.